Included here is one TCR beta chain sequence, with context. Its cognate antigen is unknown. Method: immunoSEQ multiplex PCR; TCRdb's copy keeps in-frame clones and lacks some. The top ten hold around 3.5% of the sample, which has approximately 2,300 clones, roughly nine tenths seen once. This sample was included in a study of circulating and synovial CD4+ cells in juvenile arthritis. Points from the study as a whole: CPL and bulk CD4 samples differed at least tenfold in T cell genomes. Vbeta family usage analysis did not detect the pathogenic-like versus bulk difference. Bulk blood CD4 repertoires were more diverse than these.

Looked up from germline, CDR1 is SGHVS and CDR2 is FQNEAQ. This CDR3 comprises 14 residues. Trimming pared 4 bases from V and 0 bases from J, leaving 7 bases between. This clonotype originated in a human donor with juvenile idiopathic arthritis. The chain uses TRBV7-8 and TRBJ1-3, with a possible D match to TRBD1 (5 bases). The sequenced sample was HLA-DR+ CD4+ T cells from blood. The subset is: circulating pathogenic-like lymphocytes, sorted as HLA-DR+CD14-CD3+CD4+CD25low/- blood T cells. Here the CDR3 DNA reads TGTGCCAGCAGCTCAGGGCCCTCTGGAAACACCATATATTTT. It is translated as CASSSGPSGNTIYF. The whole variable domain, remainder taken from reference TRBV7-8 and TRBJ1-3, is GAGVSQSPRYKVAKRGQDVALRCDPISGHVSLFWYQQALGQGPEFLTYFQNEAQLDKSGLPSDRFFAERPEGSVSTLKIQRTQQEDSAVYLCASSSGPSGNTIYFGEGSWLTVV.